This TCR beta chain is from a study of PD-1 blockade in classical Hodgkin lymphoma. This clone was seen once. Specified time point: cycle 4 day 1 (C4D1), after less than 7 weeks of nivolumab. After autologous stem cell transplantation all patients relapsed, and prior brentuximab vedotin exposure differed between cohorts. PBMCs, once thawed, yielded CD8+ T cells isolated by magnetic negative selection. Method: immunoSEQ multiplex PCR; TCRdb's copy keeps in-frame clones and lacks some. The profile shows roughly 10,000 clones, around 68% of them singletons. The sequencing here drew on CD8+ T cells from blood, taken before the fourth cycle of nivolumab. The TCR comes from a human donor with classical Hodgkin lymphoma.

Here the CDR3 reads CASSLGRQISSYNEQFF. CDR3 DNA: TGTGCCAGCAGCTTGGGACGGCAGATTAGCTCCTACAATGAGCAGTTCTTC. This chain connects TRBV13 to TRBJ2-1, with D perhaps being TRBD1 or TRBD2 (5 bases each). This CDR3 is 17 amino acids long. Trimming removed 3 bases from V and 0 bases from J, with 15 bases in between. Germline CDR1 reads PRHDT; CDR2 reads FYEKMQ (reference sequence).